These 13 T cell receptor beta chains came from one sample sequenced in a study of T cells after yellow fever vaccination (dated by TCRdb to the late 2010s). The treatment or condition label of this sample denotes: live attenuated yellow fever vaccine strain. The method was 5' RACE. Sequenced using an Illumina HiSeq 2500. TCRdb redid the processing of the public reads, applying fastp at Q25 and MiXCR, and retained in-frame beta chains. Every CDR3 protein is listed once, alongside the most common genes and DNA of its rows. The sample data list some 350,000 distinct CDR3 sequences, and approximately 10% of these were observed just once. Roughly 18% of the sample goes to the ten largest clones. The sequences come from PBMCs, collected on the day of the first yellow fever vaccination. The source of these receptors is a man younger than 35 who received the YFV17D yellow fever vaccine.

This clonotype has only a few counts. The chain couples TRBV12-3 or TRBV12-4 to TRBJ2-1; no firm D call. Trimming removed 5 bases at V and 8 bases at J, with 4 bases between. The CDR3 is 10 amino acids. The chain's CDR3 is CASSRYEQFF. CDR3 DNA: TGTGCCAGCAGTAGATATGAGCAGTTCTTC.

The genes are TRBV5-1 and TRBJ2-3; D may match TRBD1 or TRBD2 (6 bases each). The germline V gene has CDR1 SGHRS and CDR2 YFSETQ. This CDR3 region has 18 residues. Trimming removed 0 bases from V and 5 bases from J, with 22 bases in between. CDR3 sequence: CASSLARRMAQGGDTQYF. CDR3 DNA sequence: TGCGCCAGCAGCTTGGCCAGACGGATGGCACAGGGAGGAGATACGCAGTATTTT.

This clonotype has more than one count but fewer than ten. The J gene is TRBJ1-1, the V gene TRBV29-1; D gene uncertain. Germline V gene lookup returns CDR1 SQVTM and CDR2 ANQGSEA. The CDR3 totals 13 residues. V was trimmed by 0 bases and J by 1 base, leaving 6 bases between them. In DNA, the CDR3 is TGCAGCGTTGAAGAGTGGCAGAACACTGAAGCTTTCTTT. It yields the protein CSVEEWQNTEAFF.

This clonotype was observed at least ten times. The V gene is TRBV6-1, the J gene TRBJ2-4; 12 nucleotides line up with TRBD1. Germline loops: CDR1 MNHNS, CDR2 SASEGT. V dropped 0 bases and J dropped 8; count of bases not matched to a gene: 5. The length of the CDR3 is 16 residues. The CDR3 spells CASSEAQGTGGDIQYF. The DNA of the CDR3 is TGTGCCAGCAGTGAAGCGCAGGGGACAGGGGGCGACATTCAGTACTTC.

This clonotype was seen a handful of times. The CDR3 here is CASRTGRSWETQYF. As DNA, the CDR3 is TGTGCCAGCAGGACGGGACGGTCCTGGGAGACCCAGTACTTC. The chain couples TRBV5-6 to TRBJ2-5, with D perhaps assigned TRBD1 or TRBD2 (5 bases each). There are 14 residues in the CDR3. CDR1 SGHDT and CDR2 YYEEEE come from the germline V gene. V shed 5 bases and J shed 5 bases, with 16 bases lying between them.

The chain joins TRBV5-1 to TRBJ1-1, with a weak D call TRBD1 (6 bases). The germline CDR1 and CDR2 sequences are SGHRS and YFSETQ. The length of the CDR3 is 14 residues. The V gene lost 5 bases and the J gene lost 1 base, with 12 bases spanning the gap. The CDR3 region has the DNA TGCGCCAGCAGGTTACAGGGAGGGAACACTGAAGCTTTCTTT. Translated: CASRLQGGNTEAFF. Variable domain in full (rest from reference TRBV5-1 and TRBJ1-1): KAGVTQTPRYLIKTRGQQVTLSCSPISGHRSVSWYQQTPGQGLQFLFEYFSETQRNKGNFPGRFSGRQFSNSRSEMNVSTLELGDSALYLCASRLQGGNTEAFFGQGTRLTVV.

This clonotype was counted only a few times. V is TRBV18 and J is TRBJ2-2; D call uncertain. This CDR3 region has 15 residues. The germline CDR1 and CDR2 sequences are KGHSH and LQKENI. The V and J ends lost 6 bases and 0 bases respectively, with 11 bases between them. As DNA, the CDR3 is TGTGCCAGCTCGCCCGACCTCGCGAACACCGGGGAGCTGTTTTTT. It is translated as CASSPDLANTGELFF.

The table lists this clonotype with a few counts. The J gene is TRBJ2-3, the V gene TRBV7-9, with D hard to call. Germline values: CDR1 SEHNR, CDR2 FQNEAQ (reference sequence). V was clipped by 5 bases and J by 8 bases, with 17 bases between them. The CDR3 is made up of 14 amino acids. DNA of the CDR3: TGTGCCAGCAGCCCCGGACGGCTGTCGGCTACGCAGTATTTT. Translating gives CASSPGRLSATQYF. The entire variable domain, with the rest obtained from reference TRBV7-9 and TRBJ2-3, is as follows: DTGVSQNPRHKITKRGQNVTFRCDPISEHNRLYWYRQTLGQGPEFLTYFQNEAQLEKSRLLSDRFSAERPKGSFSTLEIQRTEQGDSAMYLCASSPGRLSATQYFGPGTRLTVL.

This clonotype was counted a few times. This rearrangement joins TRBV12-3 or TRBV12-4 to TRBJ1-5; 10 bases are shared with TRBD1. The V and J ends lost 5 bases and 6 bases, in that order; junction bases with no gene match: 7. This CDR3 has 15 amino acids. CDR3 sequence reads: CASSRGTGATQPQHF. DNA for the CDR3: TGTGCCAGCAGTCGCGGGACAGGGGCGACTCAGCCCCAGCATTTT.

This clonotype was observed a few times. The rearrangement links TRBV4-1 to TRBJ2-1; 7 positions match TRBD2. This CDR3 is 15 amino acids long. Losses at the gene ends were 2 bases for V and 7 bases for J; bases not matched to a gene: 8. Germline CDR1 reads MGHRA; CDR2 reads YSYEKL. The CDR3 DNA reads TGCGCCAGCAGCCAAAACCCAGCGGGGAGGAATGAGCAGTTCTTC. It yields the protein CASSQNPAGRNEQFF.

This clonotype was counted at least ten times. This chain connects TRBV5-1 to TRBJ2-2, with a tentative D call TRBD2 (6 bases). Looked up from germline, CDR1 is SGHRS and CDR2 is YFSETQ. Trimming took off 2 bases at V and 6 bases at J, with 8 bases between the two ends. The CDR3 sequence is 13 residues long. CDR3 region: CASSLAGPGELFF. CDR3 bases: TGCGCCAGCAGCTTAGCGGGCCCCGGGGAGCTGTTTTTT. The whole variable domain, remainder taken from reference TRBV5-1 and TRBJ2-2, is KAGVTQTPRYLIKTRGQQVTLSCSPISGHRSVSWYQQTPGQGLQFLFEYFSETQRNKGNFPGRFSGRQFSNSRSEMNVSTLELGDSALYLCASSLAGPGELFFGEGSRLTVL.

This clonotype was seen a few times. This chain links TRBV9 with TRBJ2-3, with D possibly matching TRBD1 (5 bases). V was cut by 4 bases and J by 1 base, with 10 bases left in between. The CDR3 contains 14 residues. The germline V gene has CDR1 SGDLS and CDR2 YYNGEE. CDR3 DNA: TGTGCCAGCAGCCTTTCCAGGGGCACAGATACGCAGTATTTT. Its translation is CASSLSRGTDTQYF.

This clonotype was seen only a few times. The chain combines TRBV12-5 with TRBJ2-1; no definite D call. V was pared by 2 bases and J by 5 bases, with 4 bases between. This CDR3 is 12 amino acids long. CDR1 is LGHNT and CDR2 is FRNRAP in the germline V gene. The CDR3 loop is CASGLNDNEQFF. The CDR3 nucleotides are TGTGCTAGTGGTTTGAACGACAATGAGCAGTTCTTC.